Listed here are 10 T cell receptor beta chains from one sample, sequenced in a study of blood T cell repertoires in COVID-19. Only in-frame clones appear in the TCRdb table, and some are missing; sequencing was by immunoSEQ multiplex PCR. The repertoire holds around 210,000 clones, with about 85% as singletons. The sequencing sample was made of peripheral blood. The receptors were gathered from a man aged 60 to 69 with COVID-19, enrolled during active disease.

The rearrangement uses TRBV5-8 and TRBJ2-1; 13 bases map to TRBD2. V was pared by 0 bases and J by 7 bases, with 4 bases of the junction left unmatched. The germline CDR1 and CDR2 sequences are SGHTS and YDEGEE. The CDR3 totals 16 residues. CDR3 nucleotide sequence: TGTGCCAGCAGCTTGGCCAGACTAGCGGGAGGAAATGAGCAGTTCTTC. Translation: CASSLARLAGGNEQFF. Full variable domain (missing parts from reference TRBV5-8 and TRBJ2-1): EAGVTQSPTHLIKTRGQQATLRCSPISGHTSVYWYQQALGLGLQFLLWYDEGEERNRGNFPPRFSGRQFPNYSSELNVNALELEDSALYLCASSLARLAGGNEQFFGPGTRLTVL.

CDR3 sequence: CASSVTGRDGYTF. DNA for the CDR3: TGTGCCAGCAGCGTTACAGGGAGGGATGGCTACACCTTC. The chain couples TRBV9 to TRBJ1-2; TRBD1 might be the D (6 bases). Germline CDR1 is SGDLS and CDR2 is YYNGEE. The ends were cut back, 2 bases at V and 6 bases at J, with 11 bases in the middle. The CDR3 spans 13 residues.

The J gene is TRBJ1-4, the V gene TRBV6-5, with 7 bases that match TRBD1. Germline-derived CDR1 and CDR2 are MNHEY and SVGAGI. V trimming: 6 bases; J trimming: 8 bases; junction bases outside the gene matches: 12. CDR3 length: 15 amino acids. CDR3 region: CASRHDRARGEKLFF. CDR3 DNA: TGTGCCAGCAGACACGACAGGGCCAGGGGGGAAAAACTGTTTTTT.

This rearrangement joins TRBV12-5 to TRBJ2-3, with a weak D call TRBD1 (5 bases). The CDR3 consists of 16 residues. Germline CDR1 is LGHNT and CDR2 is FRNRAP. Trimming pared 5 bases from V and 0 bases from J, leaving 15 bases between. CDR3 sequence (DNA): TGTGCTAGTGGTCCCGGCTTGGGGCCTAGCACAGATACGCAGTATTTT. It codes for CASGPGLGPSTDTQYF.

The gene calls are TRBV5-1 and TRBJ1-4, with D perhaps matching TRBD1 (5 bases). V shed 2 bases and J shed 0 bases, with 8 bases lying between them. There are 15 residues in the CDR3. In germline, CDR1 is SGHRS, CDR2 YFSETQ. The CDR3 spells CASSFQGATNEKLFF. CDR3 coding DNA: TGCGCCAGCAGCTTCCAGGGTGCAACTAATGAAAAACTGTTTTTT. The variable domain in full, with the rest retrieved from reference TRBV5-1 and TRBJ1-4, is KAGVTQTPRYLIKTRGQQVTLSCSPISGHRSVSWYQQTPGQGLQFLFEYFSETQRNKGNFPGRFSGRQFSNSRSEMNVSTLELGDSALYLCASSFQGATNEKLFFGSGTQLSVL.

J is TRBJ1-1 and V is TRBV7-2, with TRBD1 as a possible D gene (6 bases). The germline V gene encodes CDR1 SGHTA and CDR2 FQGNSA. CDR3 size: 14 residues. Deletions cut 3 bases from V and 4 bases from J, with 12 bases between. This CDR3 reads CASSLGRGPTEAFF. CDR3 sequence (DNA): TGTGCCAGCAGCTTGGGCAGGGGCCCCACTGAAGCTTTCTTT.

Turning to this clone: A read error is likely, as this CDR3 ends without the conserved phenylalanine or tryptophan. Because the CDR3's place on the DNA is in doubt, the DNA is left out and the CDR3 is given as listed by TCRdb. This chain connects TRBV21-1 to TRBJ1-2; TRBD1 is the table's D call and was not checked against the DNA. TRBV21-1 is deemed a pseudogene. The CDR3 is 9 residues long, counting both termini. The CDR3 reads CASSKEAGP.

This chain joins TRBV7-9 and TRBJ2-1; TRBD2 agrees at 8 bases. V was pared by 2 bases and J by 4 bases, with 10 bases of the junction left unmatched. The CDR3 is 17 residues long. Germline loops: CDR1 SEHNR, CDR2 FQNEAQ (reference sequence). CDR3 bases: TGTGCCAGCAGCTTACTAGCCGGGAGGGCAGTATACAATGAGCAGTTCTTC. Its protein product is CASSLLAGRAVYNEQFF.

V gene TRBV5-8 combines with J gene TRBJ2-7, with 8 bases that match TRBD2. CDR3 length: 13 residues. Germline V gene sequence: CDR1 SGHTS, CDR2 YDEGEE. Losses at the gene ends were 3 bases for V and 7 bases for J; bases not matched to a gene: 6. The CDR3: CASSSWRGEEQYF. CDR3 sequence (DNA): TGTGCCAGCAGCTCCTGGCGGGGGGAAGAGCAGTACTTC.

The chain joins TRBV7-2 to TRBJ1-5; no firm D call. The germline V and J ends were trimmed by 4 bases and 2 bases, with 12 bases remaining between them. The germline V gene has CDR1 SGHTA and CDR2 FQGNSA. The CDR3 totals 15 residues. CDR3 coding DNA: TGTGCCAGCAGCTCTAACCCCGGGGGCAATCAGCCCCAGCATTTT. It specifies CASSSNPGGNQPQHF.